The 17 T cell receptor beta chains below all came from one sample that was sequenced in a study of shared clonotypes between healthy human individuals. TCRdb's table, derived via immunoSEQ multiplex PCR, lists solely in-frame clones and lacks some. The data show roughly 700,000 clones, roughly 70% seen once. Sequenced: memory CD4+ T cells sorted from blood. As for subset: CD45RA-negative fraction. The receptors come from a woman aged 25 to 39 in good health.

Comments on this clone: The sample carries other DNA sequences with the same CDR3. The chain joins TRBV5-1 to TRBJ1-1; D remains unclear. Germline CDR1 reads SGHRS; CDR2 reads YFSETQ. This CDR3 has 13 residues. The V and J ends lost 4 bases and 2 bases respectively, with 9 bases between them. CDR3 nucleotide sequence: TGCGCCAGCAGCCCCACCGGTAACACTGAAGCTTTCTTT. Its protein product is CASSPTGNTEAFF.

The CDR3 sequence: CASSSDGNTEAFF. The CDR3 region has the DNA TGTGCCAGCAGCTCGGACGGGAACACTGAAGCTTTCTTT. The V gene is TRBV7-9, the J gene TRBJ1-1; D gene ambiguous. The CDR3 has 13 residues. Trimming shortened V by 4 bases and J by 1 base, and 7 bases separated the two germline ends. The V gene's germline CDR1 is SEHNR and CDR2 FQNEAQ (reference sequence).

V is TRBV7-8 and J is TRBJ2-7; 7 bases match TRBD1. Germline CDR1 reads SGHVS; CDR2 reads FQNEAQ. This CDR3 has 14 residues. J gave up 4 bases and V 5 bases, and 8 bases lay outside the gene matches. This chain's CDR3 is CASSIRGRVYEQYF. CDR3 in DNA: TGTGCCAGCAGCATTAGGGGGCGGGTTTACGAGCAGTACTTC.

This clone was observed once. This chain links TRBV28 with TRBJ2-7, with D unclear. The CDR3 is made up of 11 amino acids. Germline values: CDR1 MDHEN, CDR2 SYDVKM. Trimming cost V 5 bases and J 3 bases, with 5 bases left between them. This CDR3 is CASSKRYEQYF. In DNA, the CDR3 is TGTGCCAGCAGTAAGCGCTACGAGCAGTACTTC.

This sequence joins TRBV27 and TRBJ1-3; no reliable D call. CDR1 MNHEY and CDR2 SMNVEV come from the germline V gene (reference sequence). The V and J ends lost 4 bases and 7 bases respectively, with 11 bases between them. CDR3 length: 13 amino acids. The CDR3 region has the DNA TGTGCCAGCAGTTCCCTTGCATGGAACACCATATATTTT. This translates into CASSSLAWNTIYF.

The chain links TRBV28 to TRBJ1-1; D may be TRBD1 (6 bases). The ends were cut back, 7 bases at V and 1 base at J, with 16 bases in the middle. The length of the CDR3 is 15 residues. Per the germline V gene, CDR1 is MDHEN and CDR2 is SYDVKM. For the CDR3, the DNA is TGTGCCAGCATCCTCCCGGGACACCCGAACACTGAAGCTTTCTTT. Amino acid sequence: CASILPGHPNTEAFF.

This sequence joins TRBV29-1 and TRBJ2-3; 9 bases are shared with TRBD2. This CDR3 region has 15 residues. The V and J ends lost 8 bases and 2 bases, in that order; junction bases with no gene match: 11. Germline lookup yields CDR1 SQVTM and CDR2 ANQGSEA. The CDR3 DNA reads TGCAGCCATAACGGGCGGGAGGGCTACACAGATACGCAGTATTTT. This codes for CSHNGREGYTDTQYF.

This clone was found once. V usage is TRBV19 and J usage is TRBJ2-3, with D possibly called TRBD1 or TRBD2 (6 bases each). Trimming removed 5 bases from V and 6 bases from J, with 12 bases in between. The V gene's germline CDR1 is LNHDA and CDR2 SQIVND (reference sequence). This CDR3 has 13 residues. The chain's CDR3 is CASSLGGLDTQYF. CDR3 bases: TGTGCCAGTAGTTTGGGGGGCCTGGATACGCAGTATTTT.

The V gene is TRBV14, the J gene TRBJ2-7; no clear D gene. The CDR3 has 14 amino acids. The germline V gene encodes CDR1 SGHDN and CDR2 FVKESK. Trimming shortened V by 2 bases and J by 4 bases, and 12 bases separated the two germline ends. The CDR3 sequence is CASSQSGPIYEQYF. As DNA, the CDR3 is TGTGCCAGCAGCCAATCTGGACCGATATACGAGCAGTACTTC.

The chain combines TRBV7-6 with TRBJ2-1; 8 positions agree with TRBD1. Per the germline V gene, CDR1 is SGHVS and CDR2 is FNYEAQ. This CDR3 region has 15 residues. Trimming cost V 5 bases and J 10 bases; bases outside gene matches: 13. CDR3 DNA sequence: TGTGCCAGCAGCCCCCTTCCGGACAGGGTGAACGAGCAGTTCTTC. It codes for CASSPLPDRVNEQFF.

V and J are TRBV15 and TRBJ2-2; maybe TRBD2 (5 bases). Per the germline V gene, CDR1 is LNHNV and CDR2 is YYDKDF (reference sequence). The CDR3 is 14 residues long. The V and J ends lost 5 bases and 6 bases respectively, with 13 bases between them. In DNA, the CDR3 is TGTGCCACCAGCTCCCAAGCTAGCTCCGGGGAGCTGTTTTTT. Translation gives CATSSQASSGELFF.

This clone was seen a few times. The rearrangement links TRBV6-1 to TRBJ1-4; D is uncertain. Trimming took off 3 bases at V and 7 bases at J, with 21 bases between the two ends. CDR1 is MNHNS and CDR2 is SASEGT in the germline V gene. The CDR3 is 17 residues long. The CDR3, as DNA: TGTGCCAGCAGTGACACGTTCGGACCGAGTTGGATTGAAAAACTGTTTTTT. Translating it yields CASSDTFGPSWIEKLFF.

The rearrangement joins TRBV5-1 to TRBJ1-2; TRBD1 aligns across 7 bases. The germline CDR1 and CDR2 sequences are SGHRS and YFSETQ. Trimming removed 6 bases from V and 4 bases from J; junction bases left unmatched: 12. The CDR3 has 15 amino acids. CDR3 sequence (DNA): TGCGCCAGCACCCCCGGGACAGAGTTTGGCTATGGCTACACCTTC. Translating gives CASTPGTEFGYGYTF.

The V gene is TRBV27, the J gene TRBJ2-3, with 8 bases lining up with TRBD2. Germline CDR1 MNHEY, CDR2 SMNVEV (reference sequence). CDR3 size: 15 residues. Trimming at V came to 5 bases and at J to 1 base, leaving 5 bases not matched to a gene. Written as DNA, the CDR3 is TGTGCCAGCAGTGATCGAGCGGGAGGCACAGATACGCAGTATTTT. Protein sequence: CASSDRAGGTDTQYF.

CDR3 DNA sequence: TGTGCCAGCAGCCGCGGGACAGGGACCTACGAGCAGTACTTC. Its protein is CASSRGTGTYEQYF. The chain has TRBV7-9 and TRBJ2-7; 9 nucleotides match TRBD1. Germline V gene sequence: CDR1 SEHNR, CDR2 FQNEAQ (reference sequence). The CDR3 consists of 14 residues. J was trimmed by 2 bases and V by 5 bases; bases with no gene match: 4.

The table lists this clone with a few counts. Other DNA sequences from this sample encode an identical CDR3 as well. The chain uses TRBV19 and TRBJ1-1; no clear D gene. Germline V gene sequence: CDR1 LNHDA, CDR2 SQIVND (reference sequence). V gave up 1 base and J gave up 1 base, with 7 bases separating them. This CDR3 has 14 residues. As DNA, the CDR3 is TGTGCCAGTAGTATAGGAGGCTGGAACACTGAAGCTTTCTTT. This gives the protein CASSIGGWNTEAFF.

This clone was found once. DNA of the CDR3: TGTGCCAGCAGGCCTGTAGCCTACAATGAGCAGTTCTTC. This encodes CASRPVAYNEQFF. The rearrangement joins TRBV28 to TRBJ2-1; D is ambiguous. Germline-derived CDR1 and CDR2 are MDHEN and SYDVKM. The CDR3 is 13 amino acids. V was clipped by 6 bases and J by 2 bases, with 8 bases between them.